This is a list of T cell receptor beta chains from one sample in a study of human T cells and chemical hapten exposure. TCRdb recomputed calls from the RACE reads with MiXCR, one row per CDR3 protein. Altogether around 380,000 distinct CDR3 sequences are present, nearly 5% being singletons, with the ten largest covering around 2.3%. The starting material was whole blood, obtained in connection with sensitization to the hapten diphenylcyclopropenone (DPC). These receptors all come from a woman aged 50 to 60 with alopecia areata. Some clones in this sample may be carry-over from other donors' samples. CDR3s include the opening cysteine and the closing phenylalanine or tryptophan. The D gene is left open where the match is weak. Where a row states a size, it is once, few, many or the class of an expanded clone; other rows omit it.

J gene,D gene,V gene,clone size,CDR3 DNA,CDR3 protein
TRBJ2-1,NA,TRBV7-2,few,TGTGCCAGCAGCCTTCAACCGGGACGCACGACGGACAATGAGCAGTTCTTC,CASSLQPGRTTDNEQFF
TRBJ1-1,NA,TRBV6-2/TRBV6-3,NA,TGTGCCAGCAGCTCCCTGGCTAACACTGAAGCTTTCTTT,CASSSLANTEAFF
TRBJ1-5,NA,TRBV11-2,many,TGTGCCAGCAGCTTAGAGGTCGGTCAGCCCCAGCATTTT,CASSLEVGQPQHF
TRBJ2-5,TRBD2,TRBV9,NA,TGTGCCAGCAGCGTAGCCGGGGGGTCCGAGACCCAGTACTTC,CASSVAGGSETQYF
TRBJ2-7,TRBD2,TRBV20-1,NA,TGCAGTGCTAGAGTGGCTAGCGGTTACGAGCAGTACTTC,CSARVASGYEQYF
TRBJ2-7,NA,TRBV20-1,few,TGCAGTGCTAGATCTGGTCCCTACGAGCAGTACTTC,CSARSGPYEQYF
TRBJ1-2,NA,TRBV12-3/TRBV12-4,NA,TGTGCCAGCAGGGGGGACGGAACCGTCTATGGCTACACCTTC,CASRGDGTVYGYTF
TRBJ1-3,TRBD1,TRBV12-3/TRBV12-4,few,TGTGCCAGCAGGCTACAGGGGGCTGGAAACACCATATATTTT,CASRLQGAGNTIYF
TRBJ2-7,TRBD2,TRBV5-6,NA,TGTGCCAGCAGCTTACTAGCGGGGGGATTTTACGAGCAGTACTTC,CASSLLAGGFYEQYF
TRBJ1-3,TRBD1,TRBV10-1,many,TGCGCCAGCGGGACAGGGGTCCCTGGAAACACCATATATTTT,CASGTGVPGNTIYF
TRBJ2-3,TRBD2,TRBV7-9,NA,TGTGCCAGCAGCCACGGACTAGCGGGAGTGTCAGATACGCAGTATTTT,CASSHGLAGVSDTQYF
TRBJ2-3,NA,TRBV7-8,many,TGTGCCAGCAGCTCAATGGTAGCGGCGGCAGATACGCAGTATTTT,CASSSMVAAADTQYF
TRBJ2-7,NA,TRBV7-9,many,TGTGCCAGCAGCGACCCGACAGGTATGCTTGCCTACGAGCAGTACTTC,CASSDPTGMLAYEQYF
TRBJ2-3,TRBD2,TRBV6-2/TRBV6-3,few,TGTGCCAGCACCCCGAGCGGGGCGCGCACAGATACGCAGTATTTT,CASTPSGARTDTQYF
TRBJ2-1,NA,TRBV20-1,NA,TGCAGTGCTAGCGACCCCTCCAGCGGGCCTCAGGATGAGCAGTTCTTC,CSASDPSSGPQDEQFF
TRBJ2-7,NA,TRBV7-8,many,TGTGCCAGCAGCCCGAGACGGGACGGTATCTACGAGCAGTACTTC,CASSPRRDGIYEQYF
TRBJ1-2,TRBD1,TRBV6-5,many,TGTGCCAGCAGACGGGGACAGCGGAACTATGGCTACACCTTC,CASRRGQRNYGYTF
TRBJ1-2,TRBD1,TRBV7-6,NA,TGTGCCAGCAGCAGACAGGGTACCTATGGCTACACCTTC,CASSRQGTYGYTF
TRBJ2-5,NA,TRBV6-1,many,TGTGCCAGCAGTGAAGCGGTGGCCGGAGAGACCCAGTACTTC,CASSEAVAGETQYF
TRBJ2-7,NA,TRBV20-1,few,TGCAGTGCCCGGAACGGCGAGTTTTTCTACGAGCAGTACTTC,CSARNGEFFYEQYF
TRBJ1-1,NA,TRBV12-3/TRBV12-4,many,TGTGCCAGCAGTTTCGTGAGGGGGACTGAAGCTTTCTTT,CASSFVRGTEAFF
TRBJ2-3,TRBD2,TRBV10-3,few,TGTGCCATCAGTGGCGGACTAGCGGGGTACACAGATACGCAGTATTTT,CAISGGLAGYTDTQYF
TRBJ2-3,TRBD2,TRBV4-3,many,TGCGCCAGCAGCCTAGAAATTCCCGGGACTAGCGTTACGCAGTATTTT,CASSLEIPGTSVTQYF
TRBJ2-5,NA,TRBV27,many,TGTGCCAGCAGTTTACTGCCGCAAGAGACCCAGTACTTC,CASSLLPQETQYF
TRBJ2-1,TRBD1,TRBV2,many,TGTGCCAGCACCTCGGACAGGGGGGGTGAGCAGTTCTTC,CASTSDRGGEQFF
TRBJ2-3,NA,TRBV6-6,many,TGTGCCAGCAGTTACTCGCCCGTGACTCGGCCCGATACGCAGTATTTT,CASSYSPVTRPDTQYF
TRBJ2-1,TRBD1,TRBV7-8,few,TGTGCCAGCAGCTTGGGACAGCCCTCCTACAATGAGCAGTTCTTC,CASSLGQPSYNEQFF
TRBJ1-2,NA,TRBV19,few,TGTGCCAGTAGTATTGGACAGCATGGCTACACCTTC,CASSIGQHGYTF
TRBJ2-2,NA,TRBV28,few,TGTGCCAGCAGTTTCGTCACCGGTGGTGTGAACACCGGGGAGCTGTTTTTT,CASSFVTGGVNTGELFF
TRBJ1-5,NA,TRBV6-5,many,TGTGCCAGCAGTAGCGCCGGGTCCTGGCATTTT,CASSSAGSWHF
TRBJ1-6,NA,TRBV20-1,many,TGCAGTGCGAGAGAGGGCTCCTATAATTCACCCCTCCACTTT,CSAREGSYNSPLHF
TRBJ2-3,TRBD2,TRBV10-3,many,TGTGCCATCAGTGAGTCGAGCCTAGCGGGAACAGATACGCAGTATTTT,CAISESSLAGTDTQYF
TRBJ2-7,NA,TRBV6-1,NA,TGTGCCAGCAGTGAAGTCCGGGACACCTACGAGCAGTACTTC,CASSEVRDTYEQYF
TRBJ2-5,TRBD1,TRBV7-9,many,TGTGCCAGCAGCCCGGGACAGGGGGCCCTACTCGGAGAGACCCAGTACTTC,CASSPGQGALLGETQYF
TRBJ2-7,TRBD2,TRBV29-1,many,TGCAGCGTTGATGGACTAGCGGAAGGCTCCTACGAGCAGTACTTC,CSVDGLAEGSYEQYF
TRBJ2-1,NA,TRBV20-1,many,TGCAGTGCTAGACTCCATGAGCAGTTCTTC,CSARLHEQFF
TRBJ1-1,NA,TRBV7-9,many,TGTGCCAGCAGCGGTGGCAGAAACACTGAAGCTTTCTTT,CASSGGRNTEAFF
TRBJ1-1,NA,TRBV5-1,few,TGCGCCAGCAGCTCAACTGGGGCGGTGAACACTGAAGCTTTCTTT,CASSSTGAVNTEAFF
TRBJ2-1,NA,TRBV11-2,NA,TGTGCCAGCAGCTTAGGAAAGCCTTATGGGTTCTTC,CASSLGKPYGFF
TRBJ2-1,NA,TRBV27,many,TGTGCCAGCAGTACCCTAACGGGAAGAGAGTCCTACAATGAGCAGTTCTTC,CASSTLTGRESYNEQFF
TRBJ1-1,NA,TRBV2,NA,TGTGCCAGCAGTGATTGGGGGAACACTGAAGCTTTCTTT,CASSDWGNTEAFF
TRBJ1-2,NA,TRBV29-1,NA,TGCAGCGTGGGCGGGACGGAGATTGGTGGCTACACCTTC,CSVGGTEIGGYTF
TRBJ2-3,TRBD2,TRBV10-3,NA,TGTGCCATCAGTGGTAGCGGGGGGGCTGATACGCAGTATTTT,CAISGSGGADTQYF
TRBJ2-3,NA,TRBV20-1,many,TGCAGTGCTAGAGATCCTTCAGGGGGCACAGATACGCAGTATTTT,CSARDPSGGTDTQYF
TRBJ1-6,TRBD1,TRBV2,few,TGTGCCAGCCGGGACAGGGGGTCACCCCTCCACTTT,CASRDRGSPLHF
TRBJ2-3,NA,TRBV4-1,few,TGCGCCAGCAGCCAAGATCTGGGGGGCGGGACAGATACGCAGTATTTT,CASSQDLGGGTDTQYF
TRBJ2-2,TRBD2,TRBV6-6,many,TGTGCCAGCAGCCTGGGACTAGCGTTCACCGGGGAGCTGTTTTTT,CASSLGLAFTGELFF
TRBJ2-1,NA,TRBV6-2/TRBV6-3,few,TGTGCCAGCAGTCCCGGGGGACCATGGAGCTCCTACAATGAGCAGTTCTTC,CASSPGGPWSSYNEQFF
TRBJ2-1,TRBD2,TRBV12-3/TRBV12-4,NA,TGTGCCAGCAGTCTAGCGGGAGATAAGAGTGAGCAGTTCTTC,CASSLAGDKSEQFF